Sequencing of this TCR beta chain was carried out in a study of identical twins. The study, taken as a whole, reports: Among beta out-of-frame sequences, excess sharing between twins appeared weaker. Researchers reported excess low generation probability among twin-shared out-of-frame alpha sequences.

This clonotype showed up many times. Antigen specificity is unknown. Only healthy Caucasians were enrolled as donors. The CDR3 spans 16 residues. CDR1 and CDR2 from the germline V gene are SGHRS and YFSETQ. Trimming took 5 bases from V and 6 from J; bases not matched to a gene: 11. Template switching added a universal primer binding site, and final cDNA carried unique molecular identifiers. TCRdb re-called the 5' RACE reads with MiXCR, one entry per CDR3 protein. The sample gives hundreds of thousands of distinct CDR3 sequences, 8% to 9% of which show up once; 0.85% to 1% is in the top ten. Another study also made use of these data, one on yellow fever vaccine responses in identical twins.

This chain joins TRBV5-1 and TRBJ1-6, with 7 bases fitting TRBD1. The sequence was obtained from a young woman in good health. Sequencing used PBMCs. The DNA of the CDR3 is TGCGCCAGCAGTCCGCCGGGCAGGGGGACTAATTCACCCCTCCACTTT. Protein product: CASSPPGRGTNSPLHF.